This TCR beta chain was documented in a study of blood T cells in healthy people across ages (dated by TCRdb to the mid-2010s). The study in broad terms: Template switching captured roughly one uniquely barcoded TCR beta cDNA molecule per two T cells in model experiments. The study analyzed two additional independent replicas of 1 million unique cDNA reads from the same blood draw for two donors, one aged 18 to 29 and one aged 80 or older. The donors were split into four age groups: young (average about 15 years), middle-aged (roughly 40), aged (about 56) and long-lived (roughly 80). To avoid experimental bias, donors of different ages were distributed randomly across sequencing lanes. The study measured age-related changes in TCR beta repertoire diversity using deep sequencing normalized with unique cDNA molecular identifiers.

Library generation was performed with 5' RACE. A second roughly 6 to 12 cycle PCR used a sample-barcoded 5' primer and a J-beta primer mix. A template-switch 5' adaptor carrying 12 random nucleotides introduced a unique molecular identifier onto each TCR beta cDNA molecule. Each sample yielded at least 3 million CDR3-containing paired-end reads. All of the RNA was converted into first-strand cDNA using the Mint cDNA synthesis kit, with a TRBC-specific oligonucleotide serving as the primer. All cDNA was treated with uracil-DNA glycosylase and then went through a first 18-cycle PCR with the universal primers M1SS and BC2_uni_R. In the source study's methods: For normalization, 1 million high-quality reads were randomly selected from each sample, with every read carrying a distinct molecular identifier. Instead of being binned into consensus sequences, reads that shared molecular identifiers were thrown out. MiTCR, with a Q25 quality threshold and the strictest error-elimination algorithm, was used for CDR3 identification, clonotype clustering and error correction. A nonparametric unseen species model with Euler transformation was used to estimate a lower bound on total TCR beta diversity. TCRdb itself trimmed the public reads at Q25 with fastp, ran MiXCR and retained productive beta chains. A single entry per CDR3 protein holds the most common genes and DNA from its merged rows. TCRdb's processing, not the authors', yielded these V and J calls. The sample data list some 1.8 million distinct CDR3 sequences, and approximately 39% of these were observed just once. The leading ten clones occupy 23% of the sample.

This clonotype was recorded many times. It lacks a known antigen. At one boundary the junction diverges from the germline segment, which might be a read error. The paper's findings and limits, for the study overall: Estimates of total diversity from one million sequenced T cells were regarded as lower bounds and underestimates. The CMV infection status of donors was not known, potentially confounding age-related changes in expanded clonotypes. There was a strong correlation between observed TCR beta diversity and the percentage of naive T cells measured by flow cytometry. Observed TCR beta diversity per million T cells fell roughly linearly with age, and a significant reduction was already apparent by age approximately 40. Bulk unsorted PBMC profiling prevented conclusive comparison of naive and antigen-experienced compartments. Compared with the aged group, the long-lived group had more naive CD4+ T cells, fewer expanded clones and increased TCR diversity, a pattern suggesting age selection.

Systemically healthy Caucasian individuals from Russia, roughly 40 in total and aged about 6 to 90 years, were included as donors. Roughly 9 milliliters of peripheral blood were drawn from each donor into EDTA-treated Vacutainer tubes. Ficoll-Paque density-gradient centrifugation was used to isolate PBMCs, with at least 6 million per sample. Total RNA was extracted from PBMCs with Trizol reagent, with at least 5.5 micrograms obtained per sample. For every donor, flow cytometry on a PBMC aliquot measured the percentage of naive CD45RAhigh/CD27high T cells. Looking up the germline V gene yields CDR1 SGHTA and CDR2 FQGNSA. Spanning cysteine to phenylalanine, the CDR3 consists of 14 amino acids. The retained sequence is limited to the CDR3, 42 bases, with the frame set at the first base.

In this chain, TRBV7-2 is recombined with TRBJ2-3; TRBD2 might be the D gene, on 5 matching bases. The TCR originated in a human donor in good health. Sequenced sample: blood. For the CDR3, the sequence is CASSRGGSTDTQYF. The DNA sequence is TGCGCCAGCAGCCGCGGAGGTAGCACAGATACGCAGTATTTT.